These 30 T cell receptor beta chains were all obtained from the same sample, sequenced in a study of cytomegalovirus exposure and HLA in healthy donors. Vbeta (60) and Jbeta (13) primers were used in the PCR. Generated by immunoSEQ multiplex PCR, the TCRdb table keeps only in-frame clones and is missing some. The profile shows fewer than 250,000 clones, 82% of them singletons. The sequenced sample consisted of PBMCs. These receptor sequences come from a man aged 40-49 years in good health and CMV-seropositive.

The V and J genes are TRBV18 and TRBJ1-1; D ambiguous. Trimming left V 3 bases short and J 1 base short, with 9 bases between. This CDR3 has 14 amino acids. Germline V gene lookup returns CDR1 KGHSH and CDR2 LQKENI. CDR3 coding DNA: TGTGCCAGCTCACCTATGGCCCGGAACACTGAAGCTTTCTTT. This encodes CASSPMARNTEAFF.

This clone has only a few counts. The chain carries TRBV4-1 and TRBJ2-1; the D gene is possibly TRBD2 (7 bases). Germline assignment: CDR1 MGHRA and CDR2 YSYEKL. Trimming removed 2 bases from V and 9 bases from J, with 11 bases in between. The CDR3 extends over 13 amino acids. CDR3 sequence reads: CASSQLRGGEQFF. The CDR3 coding sequence is TGCGCCAGCAGCCAACTGAGGGGGGGTGAGCAGTTCTTC.

The V and J genes are TRBV30 and TRBJ2-1; 8 nucleotides match TRBD1. The CDR3 loop spans 15 amino acids. The germline V gene has CDR1 GTSNPN and CDR2 SVGIG (reference sequence). With V trimmed by 1 base and J by 8 bases, 10 bases remained unmatched. This CDR3 is CAWSGGSGGWDEQFF. The CDR3 nucleotides read TGTGCCTGGAGTGGAGGGTCAGGGGGCTGGGATGAGCAGTTCTTC.

The CDR3 reads CAIRAGVTYNEQFF. The CDR3 region has the DNA TGTGCCATCAGGGCAGGGGTAACCTACAATGAGCAGTTCTTC. This sequence joins TRBV10-3 and TRBJ2-1; a possible D gene is TRBD1 (6 bases). The germline V and J ends were trimmed by 6 bases and 2 bases, with 11 bases remaining between them. The germline CDR1 and CDR2 sequences are ENHRY and SYGVKD. The CDR3 has 14 residues.

This clone was recorded once. V is TRBV27 and J is TRBJ2-3, with TRBD2 matching 11 bases. Germline V lookup: CDR1 MNHEY, CDR2 SMNVEV (reference sequence). Unmatched junction bases numbered 15, after V lost 4 bases and J lost 6 bases. CDR3 length: 18 residues. This chain's CDR3 is CASSSPQRLAGRVDTQYF. CDR3 DNA: TGTGCCAGCAGTTCCCCCCAGAGACTAGCGGGACGGGTTGATACGCAGTATTTT.

The chain joins TRBV19 to TRBJ2-1; 9 bases map to TRBD2. The germline gives CDR1 LNHDA, CDR2 SQIVND (reference sequence). The J segment lost 8 bases and the V segment lost 5 bases, leaving 4 bases of the junction unmatched. This CDR3 spans 13 amino acids. In nucleotides, the CDR3 is TGTGCCAGTAGTGCGACTAGCGGTCATGAGCAGTTCTTC. Its protein product is CASSATSGHEQFF.

This clone has a handful of counts. The V call is TRBV7-9, the J call TRBJ2-2, with D tentatively TRBD2 (6 bases). Trimming removed 5 bases at V and 5 bases at J, with 9 bases between. Per the germline V gene, CDR1 is SEHNR and CDR2 is FQNEAQ (reference sequence). The CDR3 length is 13 residues. CDR3 nucleotides: TGTGCCAGCAGCCAGAGCGGGACCGGGGAGCTGTTTTTT. Translation: CASSQSGTGELFF.

The chain links TRBV9 to TRBJ2-3; D is unresolved. CDR1 SGDLS and CDR2 YYNGEE come from the germline V gene. V lost 0 bases, J lost 6 bases, and 11 bases lay in between. The CDR3 runs 14 residues. This CDR3 is CASSVDRLPDTQYF. The CDR3 bases are TGTGCCAGCAGCGTAGATAGACTCCCGGATACGCAGTATTTT.

This clone was seen just once. The chain carries TRBV5-1 and TRBJ2-5, with 7 nucleotides matching TRBD1. V gave up 3 bases and J gave up 2 bases; unmatched junction bases: 10. The CDR3 runs 16 residues. Germline V lookup: CDR1 SGHRS, CDR2 YFSETQ. The CDR3 here is CASSSVPGQTQETQYF. The CDR3 DNA sequence: TGCGCCAGCAGCTCGGTGCCGGGACAGACTCAAGAGACCCAGTACTTC.

This clone was counted a few times. The CDR3 sequence: CASSLSGGAGNTIYF. Written as DNA, the CDR3 is TGCGCCAGCAGCTTGTCCGGGGGTGCTGGAAACACCATATATTTT. The chain combines TRBV5-1 with TRBJ1-3; perhaps TRBD1 as D (5 bases). The CDR3 totals 15 residues. CDR1 and CDR2 (germline): SGHRS, YFSETQ. The ends were cut back, 1 base at V and 2 bases at J, with 10 bases in the middle.

This CDR3 is CASTRGGQNEAFF. The CDR3 DNA is TGTGCCAGCACCCGAGGGGGTCAGAATGAAGCTTTCTTT. J is TRBJ1-1 and V is TRBV28; maybe TRBD1 (6 bases). The CDR3 has 13 amino acids. Trimming pared 7 bases from V and 7 bases from J, leaving 16 bases between. Per the germline V gene, CDR1 is MDHEN and CDR2 is SYDVKM.

This chain connects TRBV19 to TRBJ1-2; weak D call: TRBD1 (5 bases). Germline CDR1 is LNHDA and CDR2 is SQIVND (reference sequence). The V and J ends lost 4 bases and 4 bases respectively, with 16 bases between them. This CDR3 is built from 15 residues. The chain's CDR3 is CASSRTQGYGYGYTF. The DNA of the CDR3 is TGTGCCAGTAGTAGAACCCAGGGATATGGCTATGGCTACACCTTC.

The chain is built from TRBV11-3 and TRBJ2-3; a weak D match, TRBD2 (7 bases). Trimming left V 5 bases short and J 0 bases short, with 15 bases between. Germline-derived CDR1 and CDR2 are SGHNT and YENEEA. CDR3 size: 16 residues. The CDR3 here is CASSPRGGWSTDTQYF. In nucleotides, the CDR3 is TGTGCCAGCAGCCCTAGGGGGGGATGGAGCACAGATACGCAGTATTTT.

The chain has TRBV6-1 and TRBJ2-7; TRBD2 agrees at 10 bases. The germline V gene encodes CDR1 MNHNS and CDR2 SASEGT. The CDR3 has 14 residues. The ends lost 6 bases at V and 4 bases at J; junction bases unmatched: 6. CDR3 in DNA: TGTGCCAGCAGATCAGGGACTAGCGAGTACGAGCAGTACTTC. It specifies CASRSGTSEYEQYF.

This sequence joins TRBV7-3 and TRBJ2-2; a weak D match, TRBD2 (6 bases). The V and J ends lost 5 bases and 1 base respectively, with 20 bases between them. Germline V gene data show CDR1 as SGHTA and CDR2 as FQGTGA. CDR3 length: 18 residues. As DNA, the CDR3 is TGTGCCAGCAGCACCGACGGGACTCCAAACCTGAACACCGGGGAGCTGTTTTTT. It codes for CASSTDGTPNLNTGELFF.

This clone appeared a few times. The rearrangement uses TRBV11-2 and TRBJ2-2; maybe TRBD2 (6 bases). The length of the CDR3 is 15 residues. Trimming took 1 base from V and 3 from J, leaving 9 bases between them. CDR1 SGHAT and CDR2 FQNNGV come from the germline V gene. CDR3 in DNA: TGTGCCAGCAGCTTAGTTAGGGAGGACACCGGGGAGCTGTTTTTT. Its translation is CASSLVREDTGELFF.

This clone appeared a few times. The chain couples TRBV6-5 to TRBJ2-1; 8 positions match TRBD1. Trimming removed 5 bases from V and 4 bases from J; junction bases left unmatched: 7. This CDR3 comprises 15 residues. The germline CDR1 and CDR2 sequences are MNHEY and SVGAGI. This CDR3 is CASSRDRGPYNEQFF. The CDR3 DNA reads as TGTGCCAGCAGTAGAGACAGGGGCCCTTACAATGAGCAGTTCTTC.

This chain links TRBV13 with TRBJ1-1; D is perhaps TRBD1 (5 bases). The germline V gene encodes CDR1 PRHDT and CDR2 FYEKMQ (reference sequence). The V gene lost 5 bases and the J gene lost 4 bases, with 17 bases spanning the gap. CDR3 length: 15 residues. The CDR3 DNA follows: TGTGCCAGCAGCCACGCGGGGGAACGGGTCACTGAAGCTTTCTTT. It translates to CASSHAGERVTEAFF.

V usage is TRBV6-1 and J usage is TRBJ2-7; 9 nucleotides align to TRBD1. The CDR3 spans 14 residues. Trimming cost V 10 bases and J 6 bases; bases outside gene matches: 13. CDR1 is MNHNS, CDR2 SASEGT, per germline. CDR3 DNA: TGTGCCACCCACCCCCGGACAGGGGAGGGCGAGCAGTACGTC. It translates to CATHPRTGEGEQYV.

The rearrangement links TRBV5-6 to TRBJ1-2; 9 bases map to TRBD1. With V trimmed by 0 bases and J by 3 bases, 3 bases remained unmatched. Germline CDR1 reads SGHDT; CDR2 reads YYEEEE. The CDR3 loop spans 15 amino acids. CDR3 in amino acids: CASSLVDRGYYGYTF. As DNA, the CDR3 is TGTGCCAGCAGCTTGGTGGACAGGGGTTACTATGGCTACACCTTC.

The chain has TRBV5-1 and TRBJ2-3; TRBD2 agrees at 8 bases. Germline V gene data show CDR1 as SGHRS and CDR2 as YFSETQ. The CDR3 has 15 residues. V lost 2 bases and J lost 2; bases outside the gene matches: 4. This chain's CDR3 is CASSFKREPTDTQYF. For the CDR3, the DNA is TGCGCCAGCAGCTTCAAGCGGGAGCCCACAGATACGCAGTATTTT.

This rearrangement joins TRBV6-4 to TRBJ2-3; 10 positions agree with TRBD2. Germline V CDR1 and CDR2: MRHNA, SNTAGT. The J segment lost 1 base and the V segment lost 0 bases, leaving 4 bases of the junction unmatched. The CDR3 covers 17 residues. CDR3 nucleotides: TGTGCCAGCAGTGACTCCAGCGGGAGGGGTCGCACAGATACGCAGTATTTT. It yields the protein CASSDSSGRGRTDTQYF.

V is TRBV6-6 and J is TRBJ2-7, with 10 bases lining up with TRBD2. Per the germline V gene, CDR1 is MNHNY and CDR2 is SVGAGI (reference sequence). CDR3 size: 15 residues. Germline trimming cut 6 bases from V and 3 bases from J; bases unmatched to any gene: 8. The CDR3 nucleotides are TGTGCCAGCAGCCTTACTAGCGGGACCTTCTACGAGCAGTACGTC. The encoded protein is CASSLTSGTFYEQYV.

The chain is built from TRBV10-1 and TRBJ2-5; a possible D gene is TRBD2 (5 bases). CDR1 and CDR2 (germline): WNHNN, SYGVQD (reference sequence). Between the trimmed V and J ends, which lost 0 bases and 5 bases, there was a span of 10 bases. The CDR3 covers 14 residues. The CDR3 nucleotides read TGCGCCAGCAGTGAGTCCCCTAGCACGGAGACCCAGTACTTC. This translates into CASSESPSTETQYF.

The chain recombines TRBV7-9 with TRBJ1-1, with TRBD1 matching over 8 bases. CDR3 length equals 16 residues. The ends lost 2 bases at V and 1 base at J; junction bases unmatched: 6. CDR1 SEHNR and CDR2 FQNEAQ come from the germline V gene (reference sequence). As DNA, the CDR3 is TGTGCCAGCAGCTTATGGAGGGGGACAGGGAACACTGAAGCTTTCTTT. Its protein product is CASSLWRGTGNTEAFF.

In its sample, this clone was seen a few times. The rearrangement uses TRBV4-1 and TRBJ2-3, with 7 bases aligning to TRBD2. This CDR3 has 17 amino acids. Trimming took 4 bases from V and 1 from J; bases not matched to a gene: 11. Germline V gives CDR1 MGHRA, CDR2 YSYEKL. The chain's CDR3 is CASSPDQTSLGTDTQYF. CDR3 in DNA: TGCGCCAGCAGCCCCGATCAGACTAGCCTTGGCACAGATACGCAGTATTTT.

This chain connects TRBV11-2 to TRBJ2-2; D possibly corresponds to TRBD1 (6 bases). CDR3 size: 15 residues. CDR1 is SGHAT and CDR2 is FQNNGV in the germline V gene. V gave up 4 bases and J gave up 1 base, with 10 bases separating them. Here the CDR3 reads CASSSGTRNTGELFF. DNA of the CDR3: TGTGCCAGCAGCTCCGGGACACGGAACACCGGGGAGCTGTTTTTT.

This chain connects TRBV6-6 to TRBJ2-7, with TRBD1 matching 8 bases. Germline V lookup: CDR1 MNHNY, CDR2 SVGAGI (reference sequence). The CDR3 is made up of 14 amino acids. V lost 10 bases to trimming and J lost 5 bases; unmatched junction nucleotides: 13. This CDR3 is CATLGTGGRDEQYV. CDR3 DNA sequence: TGTGCCACCCTGGGGACAGGAGGACGCGACGAGCAGTACGTC.

The chain couples TRBV14 to TRBJ2-1; 9 bases match TRBD2. The J segment lost 5 bases and the V segment lost 6 bases, leaving 8 bases of the junction unmatched. Germline loops: CDR1 SGHDN, CDR2 FVKESK. The CDR3 has 15 amino acids. CDR3 DNA: TGTGCCAGCAGTCGACTAGCGGACGATGACAATGAGCAGTTCTTC. This gives the protein CASSRLADDDNEQFF.

The chain employs TRBV27 and TRBJ1-2; tentative D call: TRBD1 (6 bases). The CDR3 is made up of 12 amino acids. In germline, CDR1 is MNHEY, CDR2 SMNVEV (reference sequence). The V gene lost 6 bases and the J gene lost 8 bases, with 13 bases spanning the gap. CDR3 sequence (DNA): TGTGCCAGCAGAAACAGGGATGAGGGCTACACCTTC. Encoded protein: CASRNRDEGYTF.